The 23 T cell receptor beta chains presented below share a single source sample, sequenced in a study of cytomegalovirus exposure and HLA in healthy donors. PCR primers comprised 60 Vbeta and 13 Jbeta primers. Sequencing used immunoSEQ multiplex PCR; TCRdb keeps in-frame clones, though not all of them. The data contain about 160,000 clones, approximately 79% of them singletons. Sequencing input: PBMCs. These receptors were taken from a middle-aged man in good health and CMV-seropositive.

The rearrangement joins TRBV19 to TRBJ1-1; TRBD1 matches 10 bases. V lost 6 bases and J lost 4; bases outside the gene matches: 8. The CDR3 spans 15 residues. The germline CDR1 and CDR2 sequences are LNHDA and SQIVND (reference sequence). The CDR3 protein is CASRADRGIFTEAFF. The CDR3 DNA is TGTGCCAGTAGAGCGGACAGGGGGATCTTCACTGAAGCTTTCTTT.

This chain connects TRBV5-6 to TRBJ2-7; 12 bases line up with TRBD2. V was clipped by 4 bases and J by 7 bases; unmatched bases: 15. The CDR3 spans 17 residues. The germline gives CDR1 SGHDT, CDR2 YYEEEE. The CDR3 bases are TGTGCCAGCAGCCTTAGGACTAGCGGGGCTCTGCCGCGGGAGCAGTACTTC. It is translated as CASSLRTSGALPREQYF.

J is TRBJ2-3 and V is TRBV7-3; 11 bases agree with TRBD2. The CDR3 has 16 amino acids. Looked up from germline, CDR1 is SGHTA and CDR2 is FQGTGA. After removal of 4 bases from V and 6 bases from J, the junction contained 9 bases not matched to a gene. Here the CDR3 DNA reads TGTGCCAGCAGCTCAATAGCGGGGGGGAGCAGGGATACGCAGTATTTT. This translates into CASSSIAGGSRDTQYF.

The V and J genes are TRBV30 and TRBJ2-7; TRBD1 matches at 10 bases. The CDR3 covers 19 residues. The germline gives CDR1 GTSNPN, CDR2 SVGIG (reference sequence). V dropped 0 bases and J dropped 5; count of bases not matched to a gene: 19. The CDR3 reads CAWSVLHRFPGQGPHEQYF. The DNA of the CDR3 is TGTGCCTGGAGTGTACTACACCGATTTCCGGGACAGGGGCCCCACGAGCAGTACTTC.

Only a few counts were recorded for this clone. This chain uses TRBV30 with TRBJ1-5, with D perhaps TRBD1 (5 bases). The germline V and J ends were trimmed by 3 bases and 11 bases, with 17 bases remaining between them. The CDR3 covers 13 residues. Germline V CDR1 and CDR2: GTSNPN, SVGIG (reference sequence). CDR3 sequence reads: CAWSPEIRRAQHF. The CDR3 DNA is TGTGCCTGGAGCCCGGAAATACGCAGGGCCCAGCATTTT.

The chain employs TRBV2 and TRBJ1-2, with TRBD1 identical over 7 bases. The CDR3 is 15 residues long. The junction had 10 bases not matched to a gene; V was cut back by 7 bases and J by 2 bases. Germline loops: CDR1 SNHLY, CDR2 FYNNEI. The CDR3 sequence: CASTSRDRGNYGYTF. For the CDR3, the DNA is TGTGCCAGCACGTCCCGGGACAGAGGAAACTATGGCTACACCTTC. The complete variable domain, with remaining parts taken from reference TRBV2 and TRBJ1-2, reads EPEVTQTPSHQVTQMGQEVILRCVPISNHLYFYWYRQILGQKVEFLVSFYNNEISEKSEIFDDQFSVERPDGSNFTLKIRSTKLEDSAMYFCASTSRDRGNYGYTFGSGTRLTVV.

The J gene is TRBJ2-3, the V gene TRBV5-1; no firm D call. The ends were cut back, 0 bases at V and 2 bases at J, with 13 bases in the middle. Germline-derived CDR1 and CDR2 are SGHRS and YFSETQ. The CDR3 contains 16 residues. DNA of the CDR3: TGCGCCAGCAGCTTGGGTTACAAAGTCAACACAGATACGCAGTATTTT. It encodes CASSLGYKVNTDTQYF.

CDR3 region: CATRGERGGYEQYF. Written as DNA, the CDR3 is TGTGCCACCAGAGGGGAGAGGGGGGGCTACGAGCAGTACTTC. The chain recombines TRBV15 with TRBJ2-7; D might be TRBD2 (7 bases). Germline CDR1 reads LNHNV; CDR2 reads YYDKDF (reference sequence). The CDR3 sequence is 14 residues long. Trimming shortened V by 6 bases and J by 3 bases, and 15 bases separated the two germline ends.

The genes are TRBV5-1 and TRBJ1-6; 7 nucleotides line up with TRBD1. The germline CDR1 and CDR2 sequences are SGHRS and YFSETQ. V shed 1 base and J 8 bases; nucleotides not matched to a gene: 9. This CDR3 spans 16 amino acids. The CDR3 bases are TGCGCCAGCAGCTTGATGGGCGGGACAGCGGATTCACCCCTCCACTTT. Protein product: CASSLMGGTADSPLHF.

J is TRBJ2-7 and V is TRBV15; TRBD2 matches at 7 bases. There are 13 residues in the CDR3. V shed 8 bases, J shed 0 bases, and the junction held 4 bases outside the gene matches. Germline CDR1 LNHNV, CDR2 YYDKDF (reference sequence). CDR3 nucleotide sequence: TGTGCCACCGGGGGGACTAACTCCTACGAGCAGTACTTC. Translated, it gives CATGGTNSYEQYF.

The gene calls are TRBV10-3 and TRBJ1-1; D perhaps matches TRBD1 (6 bases). CDR3 length: 15 amino acids. Germline CDR1 is ENHRY and CDR2 is SYGVKD. The V and J ends lost 5 bases and 1 base respectively, with 14 bases between them. CDR3 DNA sequence: TGTGCCATCAGTAGCGATCGACAGGCGAACACTGAAGCTTTCTTT. It yields the protein CAISSDRQANTEAFF.

The V and J genes are TRBV7-9 and TRBJ2-1, with 10 bases that match TRBD1. Germline loops: CDR1 SEHNR, CDR2 FQNEAQ (reference sequence). J was trimmed by 7 bases and V by 7 bases; bases with no gene match: 7. CDR3 size: 14 residues. CDR3 in amino acids: CASTRQGAENEQFF. The CDR3, as DNA: TGTGCCAGCACGCGACAGGGGGCTGAAAATGAGCAGTTCTTC.

This chain links TRBV4-1 with TRBJ2-7, with D maybe TRBD1 (5 bases). The germline gives CDR1 MGHRA, CDR2 YSYEKL. V lost 1 base and J lost 6, with 13 bases in between. This CDR3 spans 14 amino acids. The CDR3 DNA sequence: TGCGCCAGCAGCCAAGCTCGGCATCAGGGCGAGCAGTACTTC. It specifies CASSQARHQGEQYF.

The rearrangement links TRBV5-1 to TRBJ1-5; 9 bases are a match to TRBD1. V lost 4 bases, J lost 6 bases, and 8 bases stayed unmatched. This CDR3 spans 15 amino acids. Germline CDR1 is SGHRS and CDR2 is YFSETQ. CDR3 bases: TGCGCCAGCAGCCCAGGACAGGGGCCCCGTCAGCCCCAGCATTTT. Translated, it gives CASSPGQGPRQPQHF.

The chain employs TRBV18 and TRBJ1-4; possibly TRBD1 for D (5 bases). The CDR3 is 15 residues long. Germline CDR1 KGHSH, CDR2 LQKENI. With 2 bases removed from V and 5 bases from J, the gap between germline ends came to 12 bases. The CDR3 DNA follows: TGTGCCAGCTCACCATTGCGGGGGATGAATGAAAAACTGTTTTTT. It specifies CASSPLRGMNEKLFF. The entire variable domain, with the rest obtained from reference TRBV18 and TRBJ1-4, is as follows: NAGVMQNPRHLVRRRGQEARLRCSPMKGHSHVYWYRQLPEEGLKFMVYLQKENIIDESGMPKERFSAEFPKEGPSILRIQQVVRGDSAAYFCASSPLRGMNEKLFFGSGTQLSVL.

This sequence joins TRBV19 and TRBJ1-1; D not certain. The CDR3 contains 13 residues. V was shortened by 2 bases and J by 4 bases, with 8 bases between the two germline ends. CDR1 is LNHDA, CDR2 SQIVND, per germline (reference sequence). CDR3 loop: CASSISLRTEAFF. The CDR3 DNA follows: TGTGCCAGTAGTATAAGTTTGCGCACTGAAGCTTTCTTT.

J is TRBJ1-2 and V is TRBV27, with a weak D call TRBD1 (5 bases). V lost 6 bases and J lost 4, with 15 bases in between. CDR1 is MNHEY and CDR2 is SMNVEV in the germline V gene (reference sequence). The CDR3 contains 14 residues. Here the CDR3 DNA reads TGTGCCAGCAGCCCCGGTGGGGGAGGCTATGGCTACACCTTC. It translates to CASSPGGGGYGYTF.

The V call is TRBV7-8, the J call TRBJ2-5, with TRBD1 as a possible D gene (6 bases). CDR1 and CDR2 from the germline V gene are SGHVS and FQNEAQ. The V end was cut by 5 bases, the J end by 4 bases, with 17 bases between. There are 15 residues in the CDR3. CDR3 in amino acids: CASSLGTGSGETQYF. Here the CDR3 DNA reads TGTGCCAGCAGCCTTGGCACAGGGTCGGGAGAGACCCAGTACTTC.

This rearrangement joins TRBV7-2 to TRBJ2-7, with TRBD1 matching 10 bases. J gave up 3 bases and V 5 bases, and 7 bases lay outside the gene matches. From germline, CDR1 is SGHTA and CDR2 FQGNSA. The CDR3 contains 15 residues. Here the CDR3 DNA reads TGTGCCAGCAGCACCGGGACAGGGGCCCTCTACGAGCAGTACTTC. Translation: CASSTGTGALYEQYF.

This clone was observed once. This sequence joins TRBV11-2 and TRBJ2-2, with D tentatively TRBD1 (6 bases). The CDR3 runs to 17 residues. V was pared by 6 bases and J by 6 bases, with 23 bases between. In germline, CDR1 is SGHAT, CDR2 FQNNGV. The CDR3 loop is CASRKGRGGGIPGELFF. The CDR3 DNA follows: TGTGCCAGCAGGAAAGGCAGGGGTGGGGGTATCCCCGGGGAGCTGTTTTTT.

The J gene is TRBJ1-6, the V gene TRBV18; D not certain. Germline-derived CDR1 and CDR2 are KGHSH and LQKENI. V was pared by 1 base and J by 7 bases, with 11 bases between. The CDR3 consists of 15 residues. This chain's CDR3 is CASSPLDGENSPLHF. The CDR3 bases are TGTGCCAGCTCACCACTCGACGGGGAGAATTCACCCCTCCACTTT.

The chain carries TRBV5-1 and TRBJ2-1; D gene unclear. The CDR3 totals 16 residues. CDR1 and CDR2 (germline): SGHRS, YFSETQ. V gave up 0 bases and J gave up 2 bases, with 12 bases separating them. CDR3 loop: CASSLGGTGTYNEQFF. As DNA, the CDR3 is TGCGCCAGCAGCTTGGGAGGCACCGGTACCTACAATGAGCAGTTCTTC. Drawing the rest from reference TRBV5-1 and TRBJ2-1, the complete variable domain is KAGVTQTPRYLIKTRGQQVTLSCSPISGHRSVSWYQQTPGQGLQFLFEYFSETQRNKGNFPGRFSGRQFSNSRSEMNVSTLELGDSALYLCASSLGGTGTYNEQFFGPGTRLTVL.

The chain links TRBV5-4 to TRBJ1-2; possibly TRBD1 for D (5 bases). The CDR3 runs 14 residues. V was shortened by 1 base and J by 8 bases, with 15 bases between the two germline ends. Germline V gene lookup returns CDR1 SGHNT and CDR2 YYREEE (reference sequence). The CDR3 DNA reads TGTGCCAGCAGCTTGACAGGCCCTGAGCGAGGCTACACCTTC. Translated: CASSLTGPERGYTF.